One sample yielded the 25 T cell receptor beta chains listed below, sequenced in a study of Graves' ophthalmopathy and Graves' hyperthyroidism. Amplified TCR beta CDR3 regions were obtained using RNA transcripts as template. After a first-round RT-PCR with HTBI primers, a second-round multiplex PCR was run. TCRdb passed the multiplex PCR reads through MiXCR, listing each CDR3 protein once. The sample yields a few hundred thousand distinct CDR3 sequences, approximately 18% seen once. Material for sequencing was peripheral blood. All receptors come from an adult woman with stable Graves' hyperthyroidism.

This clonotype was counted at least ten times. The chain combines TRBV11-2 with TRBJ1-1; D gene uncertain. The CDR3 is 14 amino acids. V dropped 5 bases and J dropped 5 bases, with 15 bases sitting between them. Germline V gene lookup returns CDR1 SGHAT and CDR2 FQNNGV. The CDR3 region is CASSPPWAATEAFF. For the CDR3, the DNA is TGTGCCAGCAGCCCCCCGTGGGCGGCTACTGAAGCTTTCTTT.

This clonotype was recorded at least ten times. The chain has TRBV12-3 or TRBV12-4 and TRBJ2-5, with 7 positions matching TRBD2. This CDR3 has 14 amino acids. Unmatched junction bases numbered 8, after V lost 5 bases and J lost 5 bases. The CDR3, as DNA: TGTGCCAGCAGTCATGGGACTATCCCGGAGACCCAGTACTTC. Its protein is CASSHGTIPETQYF.

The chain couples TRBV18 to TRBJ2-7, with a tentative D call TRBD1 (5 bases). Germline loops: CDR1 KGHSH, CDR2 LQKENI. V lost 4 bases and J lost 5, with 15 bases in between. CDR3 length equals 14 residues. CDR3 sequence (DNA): TGTGCCAGCTCACGGGGCACAAACCCCCACGAGCAGTACTTC. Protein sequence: CASSRGTNPHEQYF.

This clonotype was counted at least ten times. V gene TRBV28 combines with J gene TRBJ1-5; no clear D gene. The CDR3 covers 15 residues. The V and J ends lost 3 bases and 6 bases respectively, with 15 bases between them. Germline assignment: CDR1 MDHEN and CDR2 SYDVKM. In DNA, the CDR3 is TGTGCCAGCAGTTTTTTTCGGGTCGGCGGTCAGCCCCAGCATTTT. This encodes CASSFFRVGGQPQHF.

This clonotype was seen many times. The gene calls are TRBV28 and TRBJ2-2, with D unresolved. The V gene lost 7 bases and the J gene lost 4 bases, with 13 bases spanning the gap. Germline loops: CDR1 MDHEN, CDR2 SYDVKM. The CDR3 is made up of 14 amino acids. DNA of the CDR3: TGTGCCAGCACTTTCCCGGACGGCACCGGGGAGCTGTTTTTT. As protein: CASTFPDGTGELFF.

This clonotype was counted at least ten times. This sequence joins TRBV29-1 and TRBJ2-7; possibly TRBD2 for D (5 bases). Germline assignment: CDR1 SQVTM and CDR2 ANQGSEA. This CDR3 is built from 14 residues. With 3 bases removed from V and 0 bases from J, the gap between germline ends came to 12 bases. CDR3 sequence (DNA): TGCAGCGTTGAGCTCCGACGGGGCTCCTACGAGCAGTACTTC. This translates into CSVELRRGSYEQYF.

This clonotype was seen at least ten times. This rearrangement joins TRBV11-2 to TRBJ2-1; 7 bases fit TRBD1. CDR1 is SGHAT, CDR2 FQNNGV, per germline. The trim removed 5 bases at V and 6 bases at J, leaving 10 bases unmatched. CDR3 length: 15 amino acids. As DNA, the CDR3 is TGTGCCAGCAGCATACCCCTAGGGGACAGCAATGAGCAGTTCTTC. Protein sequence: CASSIPLGDSNEQFF.

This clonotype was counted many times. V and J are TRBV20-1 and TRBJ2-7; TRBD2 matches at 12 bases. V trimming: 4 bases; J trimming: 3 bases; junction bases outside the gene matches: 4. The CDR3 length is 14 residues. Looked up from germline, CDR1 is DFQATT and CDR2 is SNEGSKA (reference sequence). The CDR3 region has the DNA TGCAGTGCTACACTAGCGGGAGGCTACTACGAGCAGTACTTC. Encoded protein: CSATLAGGYYEQYF.

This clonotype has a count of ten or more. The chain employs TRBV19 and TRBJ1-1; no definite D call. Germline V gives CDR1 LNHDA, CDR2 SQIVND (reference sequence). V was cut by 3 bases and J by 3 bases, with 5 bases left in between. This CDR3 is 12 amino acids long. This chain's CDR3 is CASSISDTEAFF. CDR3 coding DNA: TGTGCCAGTAGTATTTCCGACACTGAAGCTTTCTTT.

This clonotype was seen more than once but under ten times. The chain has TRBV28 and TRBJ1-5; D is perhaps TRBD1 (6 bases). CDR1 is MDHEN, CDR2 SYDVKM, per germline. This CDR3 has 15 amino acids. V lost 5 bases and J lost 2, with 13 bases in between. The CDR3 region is CASSPFRQGNQPQHF. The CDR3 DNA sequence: TGTGCCAGCAGTCCATTCCGACAGGGCAATCAGCCCCAGCATTTT. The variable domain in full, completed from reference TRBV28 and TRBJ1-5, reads DVKVTQSSRYLVKRTGEKVFLECVQDMDHENMFWYRQDPGLGLRLIYFSYDVKMKEKGDIPEGYSVSREKKERFSLILESASTNQTSMYLCASSPFRQGNQPQHFGDGTRLSIL.

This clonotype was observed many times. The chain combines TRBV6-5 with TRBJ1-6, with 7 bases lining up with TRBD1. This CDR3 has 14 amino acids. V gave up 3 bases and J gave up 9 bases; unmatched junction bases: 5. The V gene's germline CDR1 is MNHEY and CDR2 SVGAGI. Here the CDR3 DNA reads TGTGCCAGCAGTTATAACAGGGGAAGTTCACCCCTCCACTTT. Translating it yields CASSYNRGSSPLHF.

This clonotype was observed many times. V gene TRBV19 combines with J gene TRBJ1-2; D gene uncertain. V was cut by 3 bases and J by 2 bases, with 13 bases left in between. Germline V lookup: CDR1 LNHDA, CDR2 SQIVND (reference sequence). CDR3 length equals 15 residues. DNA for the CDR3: TGTGCCAGTAGTATCTCCGGCAGGAAGAACTATGGCTACACCTTC. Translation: CASSISGRKNYGYTF. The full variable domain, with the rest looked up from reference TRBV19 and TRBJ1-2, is DGGITQSPKYLFRKEGQNVTLSCEQNLNHDAMYWYRQDPGQGLRLIYYSQIVNDFQKGDIAEGYSVSREKKESFPLTVTSAQKNPTAFYLCASSISGRKNYGYTFGSGTRLTVV.

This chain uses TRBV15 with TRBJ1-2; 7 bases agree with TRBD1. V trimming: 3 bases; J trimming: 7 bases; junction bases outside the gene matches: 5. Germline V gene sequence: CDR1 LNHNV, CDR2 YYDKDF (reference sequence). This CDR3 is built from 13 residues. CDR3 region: CATSSDRVSGYTF. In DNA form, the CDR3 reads TGTGCCACCAGCAGTGACAGGGTATCTGGCTACACCTTC. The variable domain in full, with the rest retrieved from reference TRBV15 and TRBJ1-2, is DAMVIQNPRYQVTQFGKPVTLSCSQTLNHNVMYWYQQKSSQAPKLLFHYYDKDFNNEADTPDNFQSRRPNTSFCFLDIRSPGLGDTAMYLCATSSDRVSGYTFGSGTRLTVV.

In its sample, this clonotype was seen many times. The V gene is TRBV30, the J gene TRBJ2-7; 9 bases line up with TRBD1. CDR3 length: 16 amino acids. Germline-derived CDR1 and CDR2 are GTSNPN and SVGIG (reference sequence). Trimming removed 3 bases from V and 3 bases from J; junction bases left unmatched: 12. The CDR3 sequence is CAWSETGTGYHYEQYF. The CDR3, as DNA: TGTGCCTGGAGCGAAACCGGGACAGGGTACCACTACGAGCAGTACTTC.

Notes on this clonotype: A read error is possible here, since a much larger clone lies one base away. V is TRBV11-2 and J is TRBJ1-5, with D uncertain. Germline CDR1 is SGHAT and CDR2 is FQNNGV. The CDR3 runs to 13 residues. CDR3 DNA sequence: TGTGCCAACAGCCCTCGCCCCAATCAGCCCCAGCATTTT. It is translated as CANSPRPNQPQHF.

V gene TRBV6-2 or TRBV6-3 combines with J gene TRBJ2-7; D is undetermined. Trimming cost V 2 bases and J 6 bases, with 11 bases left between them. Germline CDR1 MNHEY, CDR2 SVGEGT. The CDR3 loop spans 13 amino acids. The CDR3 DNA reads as TGTGCCAGCAGTTACGGGCCAACGGGCGAGCAGTACTTC. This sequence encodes CASSYGPTGEQYF.

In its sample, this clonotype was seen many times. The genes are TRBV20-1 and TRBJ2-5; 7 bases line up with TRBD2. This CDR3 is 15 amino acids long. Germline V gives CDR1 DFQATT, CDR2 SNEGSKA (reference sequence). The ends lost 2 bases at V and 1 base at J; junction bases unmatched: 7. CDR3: CSARIEAGAQETQYF. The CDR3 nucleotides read TGCAGTGCTAGAATTGAGGCGGGAGCCCAAGAGACCCAGTACTTC.

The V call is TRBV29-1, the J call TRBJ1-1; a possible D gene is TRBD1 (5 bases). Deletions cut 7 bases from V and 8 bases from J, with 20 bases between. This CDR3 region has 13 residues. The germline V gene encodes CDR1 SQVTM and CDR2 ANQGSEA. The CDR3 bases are TGCAGCGCCTCACCCTGGATAGGGGAAGAAGCTTTCTTT. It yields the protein CSASPWIGEEAFF.

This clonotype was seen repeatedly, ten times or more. The CDR3 here is CASSLRPPRGETQYF. CDR3 nucleotide sequence: TGTGCCAGCAGCTTGAGGCCGCCCCGTGGGGAGACCCAGTACTTC. The gene calls are TRBV7-2 and TRBJ2-5; D is uncertain. The CDR3 is 15 amino acids. Trimming pared 3 bases from V and 5 bases from J, leaving 16 bases between. CDR1 SGHTA and CDR2 FQGNSA come from the germline V gene.

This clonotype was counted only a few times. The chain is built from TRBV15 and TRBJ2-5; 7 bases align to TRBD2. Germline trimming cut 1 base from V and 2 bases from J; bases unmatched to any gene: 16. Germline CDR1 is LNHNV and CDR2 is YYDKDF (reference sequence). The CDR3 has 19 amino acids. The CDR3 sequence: CATSRVLGGVGVLQETQYF. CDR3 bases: TGTGCCACCAGCAGAGTGCTGGGGGGGGTGGGGGTCTTACAAGAGACCCAGTACTTC.

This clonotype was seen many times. DNA of the CDR3: TGTGCCAGCAGTCAAGGGGGCCCCGTCTACGAGCAGTACTTC. As protein: CASSQGGPVYEQYF. V and J are TRBV12-3 or TRBV12-4 and TRBJ2-7; TRBD1 matches 7 bases. The CDR3 has 14 amino acids. Unmatched junction bases numbered 7, after V lost 5 bases and J lost 3 bases.

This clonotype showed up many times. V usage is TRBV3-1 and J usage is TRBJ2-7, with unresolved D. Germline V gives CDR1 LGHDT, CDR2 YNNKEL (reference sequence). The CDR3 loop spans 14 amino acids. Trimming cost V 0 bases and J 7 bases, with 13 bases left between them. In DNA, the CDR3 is TGTGCCAGCAGCCAAGACGGTGGGGTGCGGGAGCAGTACTTC. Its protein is CASSQDGGVREQYF.

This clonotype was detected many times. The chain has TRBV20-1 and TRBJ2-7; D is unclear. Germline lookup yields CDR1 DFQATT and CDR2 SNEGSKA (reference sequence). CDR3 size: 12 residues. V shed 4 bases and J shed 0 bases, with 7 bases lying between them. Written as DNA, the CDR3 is TGCAGTGCTAAGACGGGCTCCTACGAGCAGTACTTC. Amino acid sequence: CSAKTGSYEQYF.

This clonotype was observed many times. CDR3 DNA sequence: TGTGCCAATTCTGCCCAGTACCAAGAGACCCAGTACTTC. Protein sequence: CANSAQYQETQYF. V and J are TRBV10-3 and TRBJ2-5; no firm D call. This CDR3 has 13 amino acids. V shed 10 bases and J shed 0 bases, with 12 bases lying between them. Germline V gene sequence: CDR1 ENHRY, CDR2 SYGVKD.

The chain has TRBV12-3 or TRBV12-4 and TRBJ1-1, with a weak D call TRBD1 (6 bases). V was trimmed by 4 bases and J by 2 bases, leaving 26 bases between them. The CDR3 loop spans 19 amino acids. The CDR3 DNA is TGTGCCAGCAGTTCGAACGGACCCCTTACAGGGTTGTCCAACACTGAAGCTTTCTTT. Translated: CASSSNGPLTGLSNTEAFF.